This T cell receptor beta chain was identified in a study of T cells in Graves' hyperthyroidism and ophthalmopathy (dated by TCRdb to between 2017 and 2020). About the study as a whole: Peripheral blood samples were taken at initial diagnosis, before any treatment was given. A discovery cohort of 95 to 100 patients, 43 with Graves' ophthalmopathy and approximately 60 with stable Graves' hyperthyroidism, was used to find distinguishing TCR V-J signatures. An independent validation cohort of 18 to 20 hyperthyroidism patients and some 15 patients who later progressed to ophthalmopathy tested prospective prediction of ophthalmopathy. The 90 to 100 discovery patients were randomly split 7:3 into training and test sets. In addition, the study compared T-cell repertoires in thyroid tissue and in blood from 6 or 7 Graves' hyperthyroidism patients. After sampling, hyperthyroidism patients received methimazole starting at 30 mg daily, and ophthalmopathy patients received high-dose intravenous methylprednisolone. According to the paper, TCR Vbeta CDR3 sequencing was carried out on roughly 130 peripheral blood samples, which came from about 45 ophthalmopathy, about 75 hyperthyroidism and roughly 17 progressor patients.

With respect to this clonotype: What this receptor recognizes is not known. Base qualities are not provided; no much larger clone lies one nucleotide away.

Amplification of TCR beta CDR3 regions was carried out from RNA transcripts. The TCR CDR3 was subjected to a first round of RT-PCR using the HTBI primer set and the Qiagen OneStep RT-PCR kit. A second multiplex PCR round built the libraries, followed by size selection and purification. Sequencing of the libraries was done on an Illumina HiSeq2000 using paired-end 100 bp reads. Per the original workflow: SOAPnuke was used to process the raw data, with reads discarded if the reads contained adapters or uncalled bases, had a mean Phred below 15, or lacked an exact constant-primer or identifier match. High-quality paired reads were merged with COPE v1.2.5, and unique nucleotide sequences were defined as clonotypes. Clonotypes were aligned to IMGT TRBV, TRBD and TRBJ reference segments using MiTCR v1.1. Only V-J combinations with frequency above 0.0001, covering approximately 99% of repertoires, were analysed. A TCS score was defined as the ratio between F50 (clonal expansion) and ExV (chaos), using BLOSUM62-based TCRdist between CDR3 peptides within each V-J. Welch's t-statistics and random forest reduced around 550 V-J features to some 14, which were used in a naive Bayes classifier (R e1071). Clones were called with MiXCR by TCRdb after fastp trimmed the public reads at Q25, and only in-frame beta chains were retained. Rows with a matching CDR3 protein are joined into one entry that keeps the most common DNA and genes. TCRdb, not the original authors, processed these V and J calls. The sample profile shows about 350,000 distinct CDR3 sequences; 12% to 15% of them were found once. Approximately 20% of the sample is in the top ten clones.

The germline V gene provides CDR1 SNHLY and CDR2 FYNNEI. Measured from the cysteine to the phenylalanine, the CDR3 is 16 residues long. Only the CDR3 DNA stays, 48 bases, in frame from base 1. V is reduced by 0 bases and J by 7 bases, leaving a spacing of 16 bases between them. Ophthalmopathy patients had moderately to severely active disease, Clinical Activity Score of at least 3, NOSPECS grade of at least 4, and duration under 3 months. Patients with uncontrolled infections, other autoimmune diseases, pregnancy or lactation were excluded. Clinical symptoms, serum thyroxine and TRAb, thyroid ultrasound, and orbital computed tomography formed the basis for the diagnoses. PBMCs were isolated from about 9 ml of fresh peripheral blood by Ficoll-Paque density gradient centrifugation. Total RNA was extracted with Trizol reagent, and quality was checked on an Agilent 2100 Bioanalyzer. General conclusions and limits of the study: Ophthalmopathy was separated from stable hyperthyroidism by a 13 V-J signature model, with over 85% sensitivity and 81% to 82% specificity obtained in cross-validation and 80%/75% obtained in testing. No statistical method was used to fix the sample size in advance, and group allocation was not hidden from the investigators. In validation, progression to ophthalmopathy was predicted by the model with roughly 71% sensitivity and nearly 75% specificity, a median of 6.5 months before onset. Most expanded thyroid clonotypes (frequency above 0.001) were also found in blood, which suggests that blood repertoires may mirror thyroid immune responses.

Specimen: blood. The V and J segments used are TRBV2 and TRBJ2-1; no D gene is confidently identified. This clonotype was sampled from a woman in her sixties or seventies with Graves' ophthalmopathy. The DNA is TGTGCCAGCAGTGAAGCGCTAAATGGGTTTTGGAATGAGCAGTTCTTC. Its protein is CASSEALNGFWNEQFF.